What follows are 32 T cell receptor beta chains derived from one specimen sequenced in a study of Tregs in tolerant kidney transplant recipients. Profiled with immunoSEQ multiplex PCR; TCRdb holds only in-frame clones, not every one. The top ten hold just under 0.35% of the sample, which has 95,000 to 120,000 clones, about 90% seen once. The sequences come from CD4+ T cells from blood, collected before the transplant. Receptors were obtained from a human donor who received a combined kidney and bone marrow transplant.

This rearrangement joins TRBV7-2 to TRBJ1-5; no reliable D call. Deletions cut 4 bases from V and 4 bases from J, with 11 bases between. There are 14 residues in the CDR3. CDR1 and CDR2 from the germline V gene are SGHTA and FQGNSA. CDR3 protein: CASSYLTGNQPQHF. The CDR3 DNA sequence: TGTGCCAGCAGCTATCTTACGGGGAATCAGCCCCAGCATTTT.

The chain links TRBV14 to TRBJ2-7; D is ambiguous. Germline V gives CDR1 SGHDN, CDR2 FVKESK. V shed 3 bases and J shed 0 bases, with 9 bases lying between them. The CDR3 has 14 amino acids. The CDR3 DNA sequence: TGTGCCAGCAGCCAGATTTGGAGCTCCTACGAGCAGTACTTC. Amino acid sequence: CASSQIWSSYEQYF.

The V and J genes are TRBV9 and TRBJ2-5; 10 nucleotides match TRBD2. V shed 2 bases and J 5 bases; nucleotides not matched to a gene: 3. The CDR3 runs 14 residues. CDR1 is SGDLS, CDR2 YYNGEE, per germline. For the CDR3, the DNA is TGTGCCAGCAGCGTCCTTAGCGGGGGGGAGACCCAGTACTTC. Translation: CASSVLSGGETQYF.

The V and J genes are TRBV2 and TRBJ2-3; TRBD2 aligns across 10 bases. The CDR3 is made up of 14 amino acids. V dropped 10 bases and J dropped 0; count of bases not matched to a gene: 4. Germline V gene sequence: CDR1 SNHLY, CDR2 FYNNEI. CDR3: CAIPSGGSTDTQYF. The CDR3 region has the DNA TGTGCCATCCCTAGCGGGGGAAGCACAGATACGCAGTATTTT.

This clone was recorded only once. V usage is TRBV30 and J usage is TRBJ2-7, with D perhaps TRBD2 (6 bases). The germline V gene encodes CDR1 GTSNPN and CDR2 SVGIG (reference sequence). V shed 1 base and J shed 2 bases, with 12 bases lying between them. This CDR3 has 14 residues. The CDR3 is CAWSATGLPYEQYF. The DNA of the CDR3 is TGTGCCTGGAGTGCAACGGGACTCCCCTACGAGCAGTACTTC.

This chain links TRBV7-7 with TRBJ2-7; maybe TRBD2 (5 bases). The V end was cut by 6 bases, the J end by 3 bases, with 15 bases between. The germline gives CDR1 SSHAT, CDR2 FNYEAQ (reference sequence). The CDR3 has 14 residues. CDR3 nucleotides: TGTGCCAGCAGTTCAACTAGGGCCCTCTACGAGCAGTACTTC. This encodes CASSSTRALYEQYF.

CDR3 sequence (DNA): TGTGCCAGCAGCCGACTCGGGACAGGGAAAACCTACGAGCAGTACTTC. This codes for CASSRLGTGKTYEQYF. The gene calls are TRBV14 and TRBJ2-7; 9 bases are shared with TRBD1. Germline V CDR1 and CDR2: SGHDN, FVKESK. This CDR3 has 16 amino acids. Trimming at V came to 4 bases and at J to 2 bases, leaving 9 bases not matched to a gene.

The V gene is TRBV5-1, the J gene TRBJ2-7, with D maybe TRBD2 (7 bases). This CDR3 contains 14 residues. Trimming took off 5 bases at V and 2 bases at J, with 14 bases between the two ends. Germline CDR1 SGHRS, CDR2 YFSETQ. For the CDR3, the DNA is TGCGCCAGCAGTTATTCGGGGGGCCCCTACGAGCAGTACTTC. It specifies CASSYSGGPYEQYF.

The J gene is TRBJ2-3, the V gene TRBV6-1, with 7 bases that match TRBD1. The CDR3 spans 11 residues. V dropped 3 bases and J dropped 11; count of bases not matched to a gene: 2. Germline V lookup: CDR1 MNHNS, CDR2 SASEGT. The CDR3 spells CASSEGTVQYF. CDR3 in DNA: TGTGCCAGCAGTGAGGGGACAGTGCAGTATTTT.

This clone was seen a single time. The V gene is TRBV11-3, the J gene TRBJ1-1, with 10 bases matching TRBD1. Germline V gene lookup returns CDR1 SGHNT and CDR2 YENEEA. The CDR3 is made up of 14 amino acids. V shed 3 bases, J shed 4 bases, and the junction held 2 bases outside the gene matches. This chain's CDR3 is CASSLGQGSTEAFF. The CDR3 DNA is TGTGCCAGCAGCTTGGGACAGGGGTCCACTGAAGCTTTCTTT.

V and J are TRBV11-2 and TRBJ1-6, with D unclear. CDR1 is SGHAT and CDR2 is FQNNGV in the germline V gene. The V and J ends lost 6 bases and 8 bases respectively, with 11 bases between them. The CDR3 extends over 13 amino acids. In DNA, the CDR3 is TGTGCCAGCAGTAGCCTGCGGGATTCACCCCTCCACTTT. Amino acids: CASSSLRDSPLHF.

The rearrangement uses TRBV7-8 and TRBJ2-7, with 12 bases aligning to TRBD2. J lost 2 bases, V lost 5 bases, and 7 bases had no gene match. This CDR3 is built from 16 residues. The germline CDR1 and CDR2 sequences are SGHVS and FQNEAQ. In DNA form, the CDR3 reads TGTGCCAGCAGCCCAACTAGCGGGGGGCCTCCCTACGAGCAGTACTTC. This sequence encodes CASSPTSGGPPYEQYF.

The rearrangement joins TRBV10-3 to TRBJ2-5, with 8 bases fitting TRBD2. The CDR3 spans 16 residues. Trimming removed 0 bases from V and 5 bases from J; junction bases left unmatched: 8. CDR1 is ENHRY and CDR2 is SYGVKD in the germline V gene. CDR3 amino acids: CAISESRSGGTETQYF. CDR3 sequence (DNA): TGTGCCATCAGTGAGTCGCGGTCGGGAGGGACGGAGACCCAGTACTTC.

The J gene is TRBJ1-1, the V gene TRBV21-1. TRBV21-1 is recorded as a pseudogene. This CDR3 has 12 amino acids. DNA of the CDR3: TGTGCCCGGGGGGGGGACAACACTGAAGCTTTCTTT. Its translation is CARGGDNTEAFF.

This chain links TRBV25-1 with TRBJ2-7, with TRBD1 identical over 7 bases. The V segment lost 5 bases and the J segment 3 bases; nucleotides outside the gene matches: 10. The CDR3 has 15 amino acids. Germline assignment: CDR1 MGHDK and CDR2 SYGVNS. CDR3 DNA sequence: TGTGCCAGCAGTAGGGGGCTTTATCCCCTCTACGAGCAGTACTTC. This translates into CASSRGLYPLYEQYF.

J is TRBJ2-7 and V is TRBV7-9; perhaps TRBD1 as D (5 bases). Deletions cut 0 bases from V and 2 bases from J, with 14 bases between. The CDR3 totals 16 residues. Germline V gene sequence: CDR1 SEHNR, CDR2 FQNEAQ (reference sequence). CDR3 region: CASSLASLQGPYEQYF. The CDR3 DNA reads TGTGCCAGCAGCTTAGCGAGCCTCCAGGGCCCCTACGAGCAGTACTTC.

The gene calls are TRBV19 and TRBJ2-7; a weak D match, TRBD1 (5 bases). Trimming removed 6 bases at V and 2 bases at J, with 11 bases between. The CDR3 covers 13 residues. In germline, CDR1 is LNHDA, CDR2 SQIVND (reference sequence). CDR3 in amino acids: CASRETDAYEQYF. The CDR3, as DNA: TGTGCCAGTAGGGAGACAGACGCCTACGAGCAGTACTTC. The whole variable domain, filled in from reference TRBV19 and TRBJ2-7, reads DGGITQSPKYLFRKEGQNVTLSCEQNLNHDAMYWYRQDPGQGLRLIYYSQIVNDFQKGDIAEGYSVSREKKESFPLTVTSAQKNPTAFYLCASRETDAYEQYFGPGTRLTVT.

This clone was seen just once. The J gene is TRBJ1-1, the V gene TRBV7-2; D ambiguous. V lost 3 bases, J lost 4 bases, and 9 bases lay in between. This CDR3 is built from 13 residues. The germline V gene encodes CDR1 SGHTA and CDR2 FQGNSA. The CDR3 nucleotides read TGTGCCAGCAGCTTTACCCGAGGCACTGAAGCTTTCTTT. Translation: CASSFTRGTEAFF.

V and J are TRBV19 and TRBJ2-2, with TRBD2 as a possible D gene (6 bases). Trimming took off 7 bases at V and 0 bases at J, with 12 bases between the two ends. Germline CDR1 is LNHDA and CDR2 is SQIVND (reference sequence). This CDR3 contains 15 residues. The CDR3: CASTWWGANTGELFF. The CDR3 bases are TGTGCCAGTACTTGGTGGGGGGCGAACACCGGGGAGCTGTTTTTT.

J is TRBJ2-5 and V is TRBV12-5; D may be TRBD2 (5 bases). With 1 base removed from V and 2 bases from J, the gap between germline ends came to 8 bases. Germline loops: CDR1 LGHNT, CDR2 FRNRAP. The CDR3 is made up of 14 amino acids. The CDR3 protein is CASGLAGVQETQYF. The CDR3 DNA follows: TGTGCTAGTGGTTTGGCCGGGGTACAAGAGACCCAGTACTTC.

The chain uses TRBV18 and TRBJ2-1; tentatively, D is TRBD1 (6 bases). Germline values: CDR1 KGHSH, CDR2 LQKENI. This CDR3 has 15 amino acids. Trimming took off 4 bases at V and 0 bases at J, with 10 bases between the two ends. The CDR3 sequence: CASSLGHNSYNEQFF. Here the CDR3 DNA reads TGTGCCAGCTCACTGGGACACAACTCCTACAATGAGCAGTTCTTC.

The chain combines TRBV4-1 with TRBJ1-3; D call uncertain. This CDR3 has 15 residues. Germline-derived CDR1 and CDR2 are MGHRA and YSYEKL. V was shortened by 0 bases and J by 3 bases, with 9 bases between the two germline ends. The CDR3 nucleotides are TGCGCCAGCAGCCAAGACCCAGGTATTGGAAACACCATATATTTT. Amino acids: CASSQDPGIGNTIYF.

CDR3 sequence (DNA): TGCGCCAGCAGCTTGCGGTTTGACGCGGACAGAGATACGCAGTATTTT. Translated, it gives CASSLRFDADRDTQYF. The V call is TRBV5-1, the J call TRBJ2-3; the D gene is possibly TRBD1 (6 bases). V was cut by 1 base and J by 5 bases, with 17 bases left in between. Germline V lookup: CDR1 SGHRS, CDR2 YFSETQ. This CDR3 comprises 16 residues.

J is TRBJ1-2 and V is TRBV11-2; no clear D. V lost 0 bases and J lost 3, with 5 bases in between. The germline V gene has CDR1 SGHAT and CDR2 FQNNGV. CDR3 length: 13 residues. CDR3 in DNA: TGTGCCAGCAGCTTAGATCCGGACTATGGCTACACCTTC. It codes for CASSLDPDYGYTF.

This chain uses TRBV5-1 with TRBJ1-5; unclear D gene. The CDR3 runs 15 residues. Trimming removed 0 bases at V and 0 bases at J, with 7 bases between. Germline CDR1 SGHRS, CDR2 YFSETQ. CDR3 DNA sequence: TGCGCCAGCAGCTTGGGAGGGAGTAGCAATCAGCCCCAGCATTTT. Protein product: CASSLGGSSNQPQHF.

This clone was seen once. V usage is TRBV30 and J usage is TRBJ2-5, with a tentative D call TRBD1 (7 bases). The V gene's germline CDR1 is GTSNPN and CDR2 SVGIG (reference sequence). Trimming shortened V by 2 bases and J by 6 bases, and 13 bases separated the two germline ends. There are 13 residues in the CDR3. The CDR3 DNA reads TGTGCCTGGAGTCAGGGGGGTCGGCAGACCCAGTACTTC. Its protein is CAWSQGGRQTQYF.

The gene calls are TRBV5-6 and TRBJ2-7, with 7 bases fitting TRBD1. The length of the CDR3 is 16 residues. Germline-derived CDR1 and CDR2 are SGHDT and YYEEEE. The ends lost 2 bases at V and 3 bases at J; junction bases unmatched: 11. The CDR3 loop reads CASSFPQGTRDYEQYF. The CDR3 DNA sequence: TGTGCCAGCAGCTTCCCACAGGGGACAAGAGACTACGAGCAGTACTTC.

This chain connects TRBV25-1 to TRBJ1-2; D unclear. The CDR3 is 12 residues long. Trimming removed 2 bases from V and 8 bases from J, with 9 bases in between. Germline V CDR1 and CDR2: MGHDK, SYGVNS. CDR3 residues: CASSEGRGGYTF. CDR3 DNA: TGTGCCAGCAGTGAAGGCAGAGGCGGCTACACCTTC.

This rearrangement joins TRBV27 to TRBJ2-1; 7 bases align to TRBD2. Looked up from germline, CDR1 is MNHEY and CDR2 is SMNVEV (reference sequence). Trimming cost V 7 bases and J 4 bases; bases outside gene matches: 10. The CDR3 extends over 15 amino acids. CDR3 DNA: TGTGCCAGCAATCCGTCCGGGACTAATTACAATGAGCAGTTCTTC. Its translation is CASNPSGTNYNEQFF.

The rearrangement joins TRBV6-5 to TRBJ1-5, with TRBD1 identical over 9 bases. CDR1 and CDR2 from the germline V gene are MNHEY and SVGAGI. V trimming: 6 bases; J trimming: 7 bases; junction bases outside the gene matches: 10. CDR3 size: 15 residues. The chain's CDR3 is CASRHTQGAWQPQHF. For the CDR3, the DNA is TGTGCCAGCAGGCACACACAGGGGGCATGGCAGCCCCAGCATTTT.

A single count supports this clone. The rearrangement uses TRBV19 and TRBJ1-2; D may be TRBD1 (6 bases). The CDR3 has 14 residues. Trimming cost V 0 bases and J 6 bases, with 11 bases left between them. Germline V gene sequence: CDR1 LNHDA, CDR2 SQIVND (reference sequence). The CDR3 loop is CASSIEAGANGYTF. In DNA, the CDR3 is TGTGCCAGTAGTATAGAGGCAGGGGCGAATGGCTACACCTTC.

J is TRBJ1-2 and V is TRBV6-5; TRBD1 is a possible D gene (6 bases). This CDR3 has 14 residues. Germline CDR1 is MNHEY and CDR2 is SVGAGI. The V and J ends lost 5 bases and 3 bases respectively, with 13 bases between them. The CDR3 DNA is TGTGCCAGCAGTCCCGGGGCAGGGGACTATGGCTACACCTTC. This translates into CASSPGAGDYGYTF.